This T cell receptor beta chain was sequenced during a study of beta chain features in type 1 diabetes. Study results and limitations: Lower insertion and higher deletion counts appeared at VDJ junctions in type 1 diabetes patients.

A word on this clone: The antigen is undetermined.

V lost 3 bases to trimming and J lost 4 bases, with 12 bases between them. Germline lookup yields CDR1 SQVTM and CDR2 ANQGSEA. CDR3 length: 13 amino acids. Expressed TCRB transcripts were sequenced, since all the RNA that had been isolated was reverse transcribed. Sequencing used immunoSEQ multiplex PCR; TCRdb keeps in-frame clones, though not all of them. The sample has approximately 330,000 clones, 9.5% to 11% seen once; the top ten hold just over 0.015%. The TCR sequence derives from a woman in her 30s in good health. Source material: naive CD4+ T cells from blood. The chain recombines TRBV29-1 with TRBJ2-5; D possibly corresponds to TRBD1 (7 bases). Here the CDR3 DNA reads TGCAGCGTTGACTCAGGGGGGAGAGAGACCCAGTACTTC. It yields the protein CSVDSGGRETQYF.